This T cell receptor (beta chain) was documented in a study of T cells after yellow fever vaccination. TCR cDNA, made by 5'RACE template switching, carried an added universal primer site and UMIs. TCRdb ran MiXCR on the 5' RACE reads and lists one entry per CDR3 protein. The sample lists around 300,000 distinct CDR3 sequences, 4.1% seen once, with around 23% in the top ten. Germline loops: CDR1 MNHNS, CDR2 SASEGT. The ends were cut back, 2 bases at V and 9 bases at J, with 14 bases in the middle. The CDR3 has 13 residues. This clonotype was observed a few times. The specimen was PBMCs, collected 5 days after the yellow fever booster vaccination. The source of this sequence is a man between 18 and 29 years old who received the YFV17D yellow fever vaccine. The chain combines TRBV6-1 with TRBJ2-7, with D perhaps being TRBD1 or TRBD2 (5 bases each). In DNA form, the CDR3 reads TGTGCCAGCAGTGAACCCGGGGCCAGTTGGCAGTACGTC. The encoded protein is CASSEPGASWQYV.